Below, 24 T cell receptor beta chains from the same sample are listed, as sequenced in a study of cytotoxic CD8 clonotypes in ibrutinib-treated CLL. Assay: immunoSEQ multiplex PCR; the TCRdb copy retains only in-frame clones and omits some. The table shows some 160,000 clones, with roughly 77% occurring only once. The source material was PBMCs, sampled after 12 months of ibrutinib treatment. Receptor source: a human donor with chronic lymphocytic leukemia.

The V and J genes are TRBV27 and TRBJ1-5; no definite D call. The V and J ends lost 4 bases and 1 base respectively, with 8 bases between them. CDR1 is MNHEY, CDR2 SMNVEV, per germline (reference sequence). This CDR3 has 14 residues. The CDR3 spells CASSSSGSNQPQHF. CDR3 nucleotides: TGTGCCAGCAGTTCCAGCGGCAGCAATCAGCCCCAGCATTTT.

V usage is TRBV7-2 and J usage is TRBJ2-1; 10 bases align to TRBD2. Germline V gene data show CDR1 as SGHTA and CDR2 as FQGNSA. Losses at the gene ends were 6 bases for V and 9 bases for J; bases not matched to a gene: 8. The CDR3 consists of 14 residues. CDR3 residues: CASRSSGGDGEQFF. The CDR3 DNA reads TGTGCCAGCAGATCTAGCGGGGGAGATGGTGAGCAGTTCTTC. The full variable domain, completed using reference TRBV7-2 and TRBJ2-1, is GAGVSQSPSNKVTEKGKDVELRCDPISGHTALYWYRQSLGQGLEFLIYFQGNSAPDKSGLPSDRFSAERTGGSVSTLTIQRTQQEDSAVYLCASRSSGGDGEQFFGPGTRLTVL.

The J gene is TRBJ2-3, the V gene TRBV4-3, with 8 bases lining up with TRBD2. This CDR3 is built from 18 residues. Germline CDR1 is LGHNA and CDR2 is YSLEER. V lost 1 base to trimming and J lost 0 bases; unmatched junction nucleotides: 9. The CDR3 here is CASSQAGGRRFSTDTQYF. CDR3 sequence (DNA): TGCGCCAGCAGCCAAGCGGGGGGGAGGAGGTTTAGCACAGATACGCAGTATTTT.

This clone appeared many times. The V and J genes are TRBV6-5 and TRBJ1-2; perhaps TRBD1 as D (5 bases). V was shortened by 7 bases and J by 1 base, with 13 bases between the two germline ends. The CDR3 loop spans 14 amino acids. The germline CDR1 and CDR2 sequences are MNHEY and SVGAGI. The CDR3 nucleotides read TGTGCCAGCACCCTGGGCGACAGTAACTATGGCTACACCTTC. Amino acid sequence: CASTLGDSNYGYTF.

The sample holds many counts of this clone. V usage is TRBV28 and J usage is TRBJ2-7; D perhaps matches TRBD1 (5 bases). Trimming cost V 3 bases and J 2 bases, with 8 bases left between them. CDR3 length equals 13 residues. CDR1 and CDR2 (germline): MDHEN, SYDVKM. CDR3 residues: CASSLTEAYEQYF. CDR3 DNA: TGTGCCAGCAGTTTGACAGAGGCCTACGAGCAGTACTTC.

This rearrangement joins TRBV6-5 to TRBJ1-1, with D unresolved. Per the germline V gene, CDR1 is MNHEY and CDR2 is SVGAGI. CDR3 size: 15 residues. The germline V and J ends were trimmed by 1 base and 5 bases, with 14 bases remaining between them. The CDR3 region is CASSYLGALGTEAFF. The CDR3 DNA is TGTGCCAGCAGTTACTTGGGCGCCCTGGGGACTGAAGCTTTCTTT.

J is TRBJ2-3 and V is TRBV2; D uncertain. The CDR3 loop spans 16 amino acids. The V end lost 6 bases, the J end lost 0 bases, and 16 bases lay between the germline ends. From germline, CDR1 is SNHLY and CDR2 FYNNEI. The CDR3 DNA reads TGTGCCAGCAGCAAGGAGACAAGACTTAGCACAGATACGCAGTATTTT. The encoded protein is CASSKETRLSTDTQYF.

The genes are TRBV5-1 and TRBJ2-1, with 12 bases aligning to TRBD2. This CDR3 spans 13 amino acids. Germline V gives CDR1 SGHRS, CDR2 YFSETQ. The J segment lost 15 bases and the V segment lost 0 bases, leaving 4 bases of the junction unmatched. The CDR3 spells CASSLGLAGERFF. The DNA for the CDR3 is TGCGCCAGCAGCTTGGGACTAGCGGGAGAGAGGTTCTTC.

This rearrangement joins TRBV9 to TRBJ2-6; TRBD2 is a possible D gene (6 bases). Germline CDR1 reads SGDLS; CDR2 reads YYNGEE. The CDR3 totals 17 residues. The germline V and J ends were trimmed by 0 bases and 0 bases, with 10 bases remaining between them. The DNA for the CDR3 is TGTGCCAGCAGCGTAGGTGGGGGAGGCTCTGGGGCCAACGTCCTGACTTTC. Translation gives CASSVGGGGSGANVLTF.

The genes are TRBV28 and TRBJ2-1; D unresolved. The CDR3 extends over 10 amino acids. The germline V gene has CDR1 MDHEN and CDR2 SYDVKM. Between the trimmed V and J ends, which lost 10 bases and 5 bases, there was a span of 6 bases. The CDR3: CATVHNEQFF. The CDR3 DNA is TGTGCCACTGTGCACAATGAGCAGTTCTTC.

The V call is TRBV30, the J call TRBJ1-3; the D is unclear. The germline V and J ends were trimmed by 3 bases and 9 bases, with 18 bases remaining between them. The CDR3 loop spans 14 amino acids. CDR1 and CDR2 from the germline V gene are GTSNPN and SVGIG (reference sequence). The DNA of the CDR3 is TGTGCCTGGAGGATTAGCTCCGGATTGGGCACCATATATTTT. It translates to CAWRISSGLGTIYF.

The J gene is TRBJ1-2, the V gene TRBV4-2; 9 bases line up with TRBD1. This CDR3 is 15 amino acids long. Trimming removed 2 bases from V and 8 bases from J; junction bases left unmatched: 9. CDR1 is LGHNA and CDR2 is YNFKEQ in the germline V gene. The CDR3: CASSQNRDRASGYTF. The CDR3 nucleotides read TGTGCCAGCAGCCAAAATCGGGACAGGGCCTCCGGCTACACCTTC.

In DNA form, the CDR3 reads TGTGCCAGCAGGCATTTTGGGGAGACCCAGTACTTC. It encodes CASRHFGETQYF. The chain carries TRBV11-2 and TRBJ2-5; no firm D call. This CDR3 spans 12 amino acids. V was pared by 6 bases and J by 5 bases, with 10 bases between. CDR1 and CDR2 (germline): SGHAT, FQNNGV.

The chain links TRBV28 to TRBJ1-1, with TRBD1 identical over 7 bases. V trimming: 4 bases; J trimming: 9 bases; junction bases outside the gene matches: 8. CDR3 length: 13 residues. CDR1 is MDHEN, CDR2 SYDVKM, per germline. The CDR3 protein is CASSSQQGHKAFF. In nucleotides, the CDR3 is TGTGCCAGCAGTTCGCAACAGGGGCACAAAGCTTTCTTT.

The chain combines TRBV6-1 with TRBJ1-2; maybe TRBD1 (5 bases). Germline values: CDR1 MNHNS, CDR2 SASEGT. Trimming stripped 5 bases from V and 6 bases from J, with 7 bases between. This CDR3 spans 11 amino acids. CDR3 loop: CASSLGDGYTF. The CDR3 DNA sequence: TGTGCCAGCAGTCTGGGGGATGGCTACACCTTC.

This rearrangement joins TRBV10-3 to TRBJ1-2; D unresolved. The CDR3 contains 13 residues. Germline loops: CDR1 ENHRY, CDR2 SYGVKD. V was clipped by 5 bases and J by 4 bases, with 11 bases between them. CDR3 sequence reads: CAISFGGSYGYTF. The CDR3 DNA reads TGTGCCATCAGTTTCGGCGGGAGCTATGGCTACACCTTC.

This clone was seen once. J is TRBJ1-2 and V is TRBV28, with TRBD1 matching 8 bases. The CDR3 is 16 amino acids. V trimming: 6 bases; J trimming: 8 bases; junction bases outside the gene matches: 17. Germline assignment: CDR1 MDHEN and CDR2 SYDVKM. CDR3 sequence (DNA): TGTGCCAGCAGGATTTCCTTGAGGACAGGGTCGGGAGGCTACACCTTC. Translated: CASRISLRTGSGGYTF.

The chain joins TRBV6-6 to TRBJ2-7, with a possible D match to TRBD1 (5 bases). The ends were cut back, 4 bases at V and 5 bases at J, with 15 bases in the middle. Germline loops: CDR1 MNHNY, CDR2 SVGAGI (reference sequence). This CDR3 comprises 14 residues. CDR3 nucleotides: TGTGCCAGCAGTTTGGTTCCTGGGGCGGACGAGCAGTACTTC. This encodes CASSLVPGADEQYF.

This rearrangement joins TRBV27 to TRBJ1-1; TRBD1 agrees at 7 bases. Losses at the gene ends were 2 bases for V and 4 bases for J; bases not matched to a gene: 10. This CDR3 contains 16 residues. Germline V gives CDR1 MNHEY, CDR2 SMNVEV (reference sequence). Here the CDR3 DNA reads TGTGCCAGCAGTTTAATGCCAGGGGGGAAGGGCACTGAAGCTTTCTTT. It yields the protein CASSLMPGGKGTEAFF.

This chain joins TRBV13 and TRBJ1-3, with TRBD1 as a possible D gene (5 bases). CDR1 is PRHDT and CDR2 is FYEKMQ in the germline V gene (reference sequence). V was pared by 2 bases and J by 0 bases, with 20 bases between. The CDR3 contains 19 residues. CDR3 residues: CASSLRLAGTFLSGNTIYF. CDR3 coding DNA: TGTGCCAGCAGCTTAAGGCTAGCCGGGACCTTTCTCTCTGGAAACACCATATATTTT. Drawing the rest from reference TRBV13 and TRBJ1-3, the complete variable domain is AAGVIQSPRHLIKEKRETATLKCYPIPRHDTVYWYQQGPGQDPQFLISFYEKMQSDKGSIPDRFSAQQFSDYHSELNMSSLELGDSALYFCASSLRLAGTFLSGNTIYFGEGSWLTVV.

The chain uses TRBV9 and TRBJ1-2; D remains unclear. Germline V gene sequence: CDR1 SGDLS, CDR2 YYNGEE. The ends were cut back, 4 bases at V and 5 bases at J, with 12 bases in the middle. The CDR3 extends over 13 amino acids. The DNA of the CDR3 is TGTGCCAGCAGCCAGCGGGAAAGTTATGGCTACACCTTC. It yields the protein CASSQRESYGYTF.

In its sample, this clone was seen a few times. DNA for the CDR3: TGTGCCAGCAGTGCGAGGGACAGGGCGGGCTATGGCTACACCTTC. Residues: CASSARDRAGYGYTF. This chain links TRBV28 with TRBJ1-2, with 9 positions matching TRBD1. The CDR3 is 15 amino acids. After removal of 5 bases from V and 4 bases from J, the junction contained 8 bases not matched to a gene. Per the germline V gene, CDR1 is MDHEN and CDR2 is SYDVKM.

The rearrangement links TRBV19 to TRBJ2-7; D tentatively fits TRBD1 or TRBD2 (5 bases each). This CDR3 has 16 amino acids. V was clipped by 3 bases and J by 4 bases, with 19 bases between them. Germline V lookup: CDR1 LNHDA, CDR2 SQIVND (reference sequence). CDR3 nucleotide sequence: TGTGCCAGTAGTATGGGGTCCAGGGCGGGTTTTTACGAGCAGTACTTC. Its protein is CASSMGSRAGFYEQYF.

CDR3 sequence: CASNARTGNYGYTF. In DNA, the CDR3 is TGTGCCAGCAACGCCCGGACAGGGAACTATGGCTACACCTTC. The V gene is TRBV28, the J gene TRBJ1-2, with TRBD1 matching 8 bases. With 7 bases clipped from V and 2 bases from J, the junction kept 6 bases outside the gene matches. CDR1 MDHEN and CDR2 SYDVKM come from the germline V gene. CDR3 size: 14 residues.